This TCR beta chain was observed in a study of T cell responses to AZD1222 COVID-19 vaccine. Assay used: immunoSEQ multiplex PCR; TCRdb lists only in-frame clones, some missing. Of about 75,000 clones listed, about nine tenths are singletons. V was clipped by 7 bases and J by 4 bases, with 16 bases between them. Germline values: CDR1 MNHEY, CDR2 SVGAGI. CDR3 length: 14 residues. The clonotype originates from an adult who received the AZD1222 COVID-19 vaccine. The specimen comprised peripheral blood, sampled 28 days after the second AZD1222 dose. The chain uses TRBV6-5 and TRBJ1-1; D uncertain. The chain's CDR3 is CASIVTSGGTEAFF. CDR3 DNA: TGTGCCAGCATAGTCACTAGTGGTGGCACTGAAGCTTTCTTT.